This TCR beta chain was obtained from a study of beta chain features in type 1 diabetes. Comment on this clone: Its antigen is still unknown.

Purities in excess of 95% were seen in all sorted populations. Notes on the study in general: It was possible that PCR favored shorter templates, equally so in patients and controls. Sampled from patients, naive, central memory and Treg TCRB repertoires appeared more similar than those sampled from healthy donors. Shorter TCRB CDR3s, moderately but significantly so, were found in Type 1 diabetes patients in all four CD4+ subsets.

Sequencing targeted expressed TCRB transcripts, as all isolated RNA had been reverse transcribed. The study sequenced naive, central memory and regulatory T cell samples to an average of around 3.5 million reads. Only in-frame clones appear in the TCRdb table, and some are missing; sequencing was by immunoSEQ multiplex PCR. This table has about 170,000 clones, around 7.9% appearing once. This sequence was found in a man younger than 35 with type 1 diabetes. The sequencing sample was made of central memory CD4+ T cells from blood.

DNA for the CDR3: TGTGCCAGCAGCTACCTGTTCGGGGAGCTGTTTTTT. It encodes CASSYLFGELFF. The V and J genes are TRBV6-8 and TRBJ2-2; unclear D gene. The CDR3 is made up of 12 amino acids. The V end was cut by 6 bases, the J end by 7 bases, with 9 bases between. Germline V gene sequence: CDR1 MNHGY, CDR2 SAAAGT.